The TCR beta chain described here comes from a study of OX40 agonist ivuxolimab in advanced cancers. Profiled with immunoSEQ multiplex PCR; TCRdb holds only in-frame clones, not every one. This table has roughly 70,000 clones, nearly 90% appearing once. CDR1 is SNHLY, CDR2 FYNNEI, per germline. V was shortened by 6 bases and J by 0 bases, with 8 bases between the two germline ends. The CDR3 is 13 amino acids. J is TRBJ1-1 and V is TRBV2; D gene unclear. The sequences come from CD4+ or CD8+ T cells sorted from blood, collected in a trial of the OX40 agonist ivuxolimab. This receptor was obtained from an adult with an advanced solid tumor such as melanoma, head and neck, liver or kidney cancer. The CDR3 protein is CASRSILNTEAFF. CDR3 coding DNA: TGTGCCAGCAGGTCAATATTGAACACTGAAGCTTTCTTT.